This T cell receptor (beta chain) was retrieved from a study of cytomegalovirus exposure and HLA in healthy donors. PCR primers comprised 60 Vbeta and 13 Jbeta primers. The data were produced by immunoSEQ multiplex PCR, yet TCRdb's version contains in-frame clones alone and is incomplete. Of 100,000 or so clones in the sample, approximately 84% were seen once. A word on this clone: The antigen is undetermined.

CDR3 length: 17 residues. V was pared by 6 bases and J by 8 bases, with 13 bases of the junction left unmatched. CDR1 MGHRA and CDR2 YSYEKL come from the germline V gene. Overall study results and limits: Later work found that TCR association rates differed between HLA loci; DRB1 had the most and HLA-C the fewest. Usually a TCR sequence was rare, but some public TCRs were found in many donors. Across donors, presence/absence analyses took sequencing depth to be roughly uniform.

V and J are TRBV4-1 and TRBJ2-1; 13 bases match TRBD2. The sample consisted of PBMCs. The source is a man aged 18 to 30 in good health and CMV-seronegative. As DNA, the CDR3 is TGCGCCAGCAGTCGGGGGGGACTAGCGGGACTTGGTGATGAGCAGTTCTTC. Translated, it gives CASSRGGLAGLGDEQFF.